These T cell receptor beta chains were read from a single sample in a study of vaccination and CD4 T cells after COVID-19. Via MiXCR, TCRdb re-called the PCR reads, giving one row per CDR3 protein. The sample holds several thousand distinct CDR3 sequences, around a third seen once. For these receptors, no antigen is known. What was sequenced was cultured CD4+ T cells from blood. Source of these receptors: a human donor with COVID-19. The CDR3 runs from the conserved cysteine through the conserved F or W. Each record gives: V gene, D gene, clone size, CDR3 length, J gene, CDR3 DNA, CDR3 protein. The D gene is left open where the match is weak. The size field is filled for only some rows; it gives once, few, many or a size class.

V gene: TRBV18
D gene: .
clone size: .
CDR3 length: 18
J gene: TRBJ1-2
CDR3 DNA: TGTGCCAGCTCACCACCGTCGGGGGGCGGACCTGGTAACTATGGCTACACCTTC
CDR3 protein: CASSPPSGGGPGNYGYTF

V gene: TRBV2
D gene: .
clone size: .
CDR3 length: 13
J gene: TRBJ2-7
CDR3 DNA: TGTGCCAGCAGACGGACTGGAGGGTACGAGCAGTACTTC
CDR3 protein: CASRRTGGYEQYF

V gene: TRBV19
D gene: TRBD1
clone size: .
CDR3 length: 14
J gene: TRBJ2-5
CDR3 DNA: TGTGCCAGTAGGATAACAGGGGGCCAAGAGACCCAGTACTTC
CDR3 protein: CASRITGGQETQYF

V gene: TRBV20-1
D gene: TRBD1
clone size: few
CDR3 length: 12
J gene: TRBJ1-2
CDR3 DNA: TGCAGTGCTAGAAGGGGGCTGTATGGCTACACCTTC
CDR3 protein: CSARRGLYGYTF

V gene: TRBV6-2/TRBV6-3
D gene: .
clone size: few
CDR3 length: 14
J gene: TRBJ1-5
CDR3 DNA: TGTGCCAGCAGTTACGAACAGAAAAGTCAGCCCCAGCATTTT
CDR3 protein: CASSYEQKSQPQHF

V gene: TRBV20-1
D gene: .
clone size: .
CDR3 length: 13
J gene: TRBJ1-3
CDR3 DNA: TGCAGTGCTACCTTGGGGGTAGGAAACACCATATATTTT
CDR3 protein: CSATLGVGNTIYF

V gene: TRBV20-1
D gene: TRBD1
clone size: few
CDR3 length: 16
J gene: TRBJ1-5
CDR3 DNA: TGCAGTGCGAGGGACAGGGGAAGCGTGGGCAATCAGCCCCAGCATTTT
CDR3 protein: CSARDRGSVGNQPQHF

V gene: TRBV30
D gene: .
clone size: .
CDR3 length: 15
J gene: TRBJ1-5
CDR3 DNA: TGTGCCTGGAAACGGTCTGGGAATAGCAATCAGCCCCAGCATTTT
CDR3 protein: CAWKRSGNSNQPQHF

V gene: TRBV5-1
D gene: .
clone size: once
CDR3 length: 14
J gene: TRBJ2-5
CDR3 DNA: TGCGCCAGCACCAATCCCTCCACACAAGAGACCCAGTACTTC
CDR3 protein: CASTNPSTQETQYF

V gene: TRBV6-1
D gene: .
clone size: .
CDR3 length: 15
J gene: TRBJ2-7
CDR3 DNA: TGTGCCAGCAGTGAAACGGTGGGGACCTCCTACGAGCAGTACTTC
CDR3 protein: CASSETVGTSYEQYF

V gene: TRBV19
D gene: .
clone size: few
CDR3 length: 14
J gene: TRBJ1-6
CDR3 DNA: TGTGCCAGTAGTACACCCAGCCCGGCTGCTCACCTCCACTTT
CDR3 protein: CASSTPSPAAHLHF

V gene: TRBV20-1
D gene: TRBD1
clone size: large
CDR3 length: 13
J gene: TRBJ1-2
CDR3 DNA: TGCAGTGCTAGCGACAGGGTGGGGTATGGCTACACCTTC
CDR3 protein: CSASDRVGYGYTF

V gene: TRBV12-3/TRBV12-4
D gene: TRBD2
clone size: .
CDR3 length: 14
J gene: TRBJ2-5
CDR3 DNA: TGTGCCAGCAGTTTACCAGGGAAGCGGGGGACCCAGTACTTC
CDR3 protein: CASSLPGKRGTQYF

V gene: TRBV7-2
D gene: .
clone size: .
CDR3 length: 15
J gene: TRBJ2-7
CDR3 DNA: TGTGCCAGCAGCTCCAGCTGGCAGGGGAAAGGCGAGCAGTACTTC
CDR3 protein: CASSSSWQGKGEQYF

V gene: TRBV14
D gene: .
clone size: .
CDR3 length: 16
J gene: TRBJ2-2
CDR3 DNA: TGTGCCAGCAGCCAAGTCATGCTTCAGAACACCGGGGAGCTGTTTTTT
CDR3 protein: CASSQVMLQNTGELFF

V gene: TRBV20-1
D gene: .
clone size: .
CDR3 length: 15
J gene: TRBJ1-5
CDR3 DNA: TGCAGTGCTAGAGATCGAGGGAAAGGGAATCAGCCCCAGCATTTT
CDR3 protein: CSARDRGKGNQPQHF

V gene: TRBV20-1
D gene: .
clone size: .
CDR3 length: 11
J gene: TRBJ2-1
CDR3 DNA: TGCAGTGCATGGGGAAGGAATGAGCAGTTCTTC
CDR3 protein: CSAWGRNEQFF

V gene: TRBV6-1
D gene: .
clone size: .
CDR3 length: 14
J gene: TRBJ1-5
CDR3 DNA: TGTGCCAGCAGTCCCGGGACATTCCAACAGCCCCAGCATTTT
CDR3 protein: CASSPGTFQQPQHF

V gene: TRBV30
D gene: .
clone size: .
CDR3 length: 13
J gene: TRBJ1-1
CDR3 DNA: TGTGCCTGGAGTGTACTGGGGGACACTGAAGCTTTCTTT
CDR3 protein: CAWSVLGDTEAFF

V gene: TRBV5-1
D gene: .
clone size: .
CDR3 length: 15
J gene: TRBJ2-3
CDR3 DNA: TGCGCCAGCAGCTTCGCAGGGGCTAGCACAGATACGCAGTATTTT
CDR3 protein: CASSFAGASTDTQYF

V gene: TRBV6-1
D gene: TRBD1
clone size: .
CDR3 length: 14
J gene: TRBJ1-1
CDR3 DNA: TGTGCCAGCAGTCGACAGGGGACTAACACTGAAGCTCTCTTT
CDR3 protein: CASSRQGTNTEALF

V gene: TRBV12-3/TRBV12-4
D gene: TRBD1
clone size: .
CDR3 length: 11
J gene: TRBJ1-2
CDR3 DNA: TGTGCCAGCAGGGGGGACAGAATCTACACCTTC
CDR3 protein: CASRGDRIYTF

V gene: TRBV10-1
D gene: TRBD1
clone size: few
CDR3 length: 15
J gene: TRBJ2-2
CDR3 DNA: TGCGCCAGCAGTGAGAGGGACAGGGATTCCGGGGAGCTGTTTTTT
CDR3 protein: CASSERDRDSGELFF

V gene: TRBV4-2
D gene: .
clone size: .
CDR3 length: 12
J gene: TRBJ2-3
CDR3 DNA: TGTGCCAGCAGCCCAACGCGGGATACGCAGTATTTT
CDR3 protein: CASSPTRDTQYF

V gene: TRBV9
D gene: .
clone size: .
CDR3 length: 15
J gene: TRBJ1-2
CDR3 DNA: TGTGCCAGCAGCCCAAGTGTAAATGCTAACTATGGCTACACCTTC
CDR3 protein: CASSPSVNANYGYTF

V gene: TRBV6-1
D gene: TRBD1
clone size: few
CDR3 length: 14
J gene: TRBJ1-1
CDR3 DNA: TGTGCCAGCAGTCAACAGGGGGCGAACACTGAAGCTTTCTTT
CDR3 protein: CASSQQGANTEAFF

V gene: TRBV6-1
D gene: TRBD1
clone size: .
CDR3 length: 15
J gene: TRBJ2-2
CDR3 DNA: TGTGCCAGCAGGCAGGGACAGTTAAACACCGGGGAGCTGTTTTTT
CDR3 protein: CASRQGQLNTGELFF

V gene: TRBV6-5
D gene: .
clone size: few
CDR3 length: 13
J gene: TRBJ1-2
CDR3 DNA: TGTGCCAGCAGTTACTCATATCTCTATGGCTACACCTTC
CDR3 protein: CASSYSYLYGYTF

V gene: TRBV20-1
D gene: TRBD1
clone size: .
CDR3 length: 14
J gene: TRBJ1-5
CDR3 DNA: TGCAGTGCTAGAGATGGACAGGGCAATCAGCCCCAGCATTTT
CDR3 protein: CSARDGQGNQPQHF

V gene: TRBV2
D gene: .
clone size: few
CDR3 length: 14
J gene: TRBJ1-6
CDR3 DNA: TGTGCCAGCAGTGTCTTAGGGGGAACGTCACCCCTCCACTTT
CDR3 protein: CASSVLGGTSPLHF

V gene: TRBV25-1
D gene: .
clone size: few
CDR3 length: 14
J gene: TRBJ1-2
CDR3 DNA: TGTGCCAGCAGTGATCCCGGGACGGTCTATGGCTACACCTTC
CDR3 protein: CASSDPGTVYGYTF

V gene: TRBV10-1
D gene: .
clone size: few
CDR3 length: 15
J gene: TRBJ2-7
CDR3 DNA: TGCGCCAGCAGAGCGGGACAGACCTGCTCCTACGAGCAGTACTTC
CDR3 protein: CASRAGQTCSYEQYF

V gene: TRBV11-3
D gene: .
clone size: few
CDR3 length: 15
J gene: TRBJ2-1
CDR3 DNA: TGTGCCAGCAGCTTAGAAGTGGGGGGCTCCCATGAGCAGTTCTTC
CDR3 protein: CASSLEVGGSHEQFF

V gene: TRBV18
D gene: TRBD1
clone size: .
CDR3 length: 15
J gene: TRBJ1-5
CDR3 DNA: TGTGCCAGCTCACCGGACAGGGGAGGGAATCAGTCCCAGCATTTT
CDR3 protein: CASSPDRGGNQSQHF

V gene: TRBV19
D gene: .
clone size: .
CDR3 length: 13
J gene: TRBJ1-6
CDR3 DNA: TGTGCCAGCCGGGACATCTATAATTCACCCCTCCACTTT
CDR3 protein: CASRDIYNSPLHF

V gene: TRBV24-1
D gene: TRBD2
clone size: few
CDR3 length: 18
J gene: TRBJ2-5
CDR3 DNA: TGTGCCACCAGTGATCCCGGGACTAGCGGGGGGGGTGGGGAGACCCAGTACTTC
CDR3 protein: CATSDPGTSGGGGETQYF

V gene: TRBV20-1
D gene: .
clone size: few
CDR3 length: 13
J gene: TRBJ2-7
CDR3 DNA: TGCAGTGCCCTTTTGGGCCGCGTCTACGAGCAGTACTTC
CDR3 protein: CSALLGRVYEQYF

V gene: TRBV5-8
D gene: .
clone size: .
CDR3 length: 16
J gene: TRBJ1-2
CDR3 DNA: TGTGCCAGCAGCTTTCGTTGGGGGGCGACGGACTATGGCTACACCTTC
CDR3 protein: CASSFRWGATDYGYTF

V gene: TRBV27
D gene: .
clone size: few
CDR3 length: 14
J gene: TRBJ2-5
CDR3 DNA: TGTGCCAGCAGAGAGGCTTCGGTCCGAGAGACCCAGTACTTC
CDR3 protein: CASREASVRETQYF

V gene: TRBV27
D gene: .
clone size: .
CDR3 length: 15
J gene: TRBJ1-6
CDR3 DNA: TGTGCCAGCAGTTTATCGGGGGGCGCCGGTTCACCCCTCCACTTT
CDR3 protein: CASSLSGGAGSPLHF

V gene: TRBV6-2/TRBV6-3
D gene: TRBD2
clone size: few
CDR3 length: 17
J gene: TRBJ2-7
CDR3 DNA: TGTGCCAGCAGTTACTCGAAAAGCGGGGGGGCCTTTTACGAGCAGTACTTC
CDR3 protein: CASSYSKSGGAFYEQYF

V gene: TRBV5-1
D gene: .
clone size: .
CDR3 length: 14
J gene: TRBJ1-1
CDR3 DNA: TGCGCCAGCAGCTTACGGACGGGGAACACTGAAGCTTTCTTT
CDR3 protein: CASSLRTGNTEAFF

V gene: TRBV20-1
D gene: TRBD1
clone size: .
CDR3 length: 15
J gene: TRBJ1-1
CDR3 DNA: TGCAGTGCTAGGTCCGGGACAGGGTGGGGCACTGAAGCTTTCTTT
CDR3 protein: CSARSGTGWGTEAFF

V gene: TRBV20-1
D gene: .
clone size: few
CDR3 length: 16
J gene: TRBJ2-2
CDR3 DNA: TGCAGTGCTAGAGGGCCCCAGGGGGGCCGAACCGGGGAGCTGTTTTTT
CDR3 protein: CSARGPQGGRTGELFF

V gene: TRBV7-2
D gene: .
clone size: .
CDR3 length: 16
J gene: TRBJ2-5
CDR3 DNA: TGTGCCAGCAGCTTAGAGGGGAGGATTCCACAAGAGACCCAGTACTTC
CDR3 protein: CASSLEGRIPQETQYF

V gene: TRBV7-3
D gene: .
clone size: .
CDR3 length: 13
J gene: TRBJ1-2
CDR3 DNA: TGTGCCAGCAGCGAGGAGGGGGGCTATGGCTACACCTTC
CDR3 protein: CASSEEGGYGYTF

V gene: TRBV5-8
D gene: .
clone size: once
CDR3 length: 12
J gene: TRBJ2-7
CDR3 DNA: TGTGCCAGCAGCTTCAAAAGGTCGGAGCAGTACTTC
CDR3 protein: CASSFKRSEQYF